This TCR beta chain was sequenced for a study of blood T cell repertoires in COVID-19. As for the study in general: Researchers got acute and convalescent COVID-19 samples from the United States, Italy and Spain.

As processed by the authors: Reference gene primer amplification gave nucleated cell count estimates. Produced via immunoSEQ multiplex PCR; TCRdb's table is partial and in-frame only. The DNA was the basis for D and trimming; V, J and clone size are from that table. Among approximately 200,000 clones listed, roughly 80% were seen once. This CDR3 spans 15 amino acids. From germline, CDR1 is SGHTA and CDR2 FQGNSA. The ends were cut back, 5 bases at V and 0 bases at J, with 13 bases in the middle. The sample was peripheral blood. The sequence was obtained from a woman aged 45-65 years with acute or convalescent COVID-19. The rearrangement uses TRBV7-2 and TRBJ1-2; a weak D match, TRBD1 (5 bases). CDR3 DNA sequence: TGTGCCAGCAGCACCGACAGTCAGGCTAACTATGGCTACACCTTC. Translating gives CASSTDSQANYGYTF.